This T cell receptor beta chain comes out of a study of spatial heterogeneity in lung cancer. Study-wide context: The mean occurrence of each unique TCR and UMI combination in raw reads exceeded nine. Study-wide results and caveats: Ubiquitous and regional expanded TCR counts mirrored ubiquitous and regional nonsynonymous mutation counts, respectively. The number of expanded tumor alpha and beta chains correlated with mutation number.

This clonotype is labeled as medium-sized (0.01 to 0.1%). Its specificity is unknown. A library made for alpha chains picked up this beta chain off target, so its size means little. V shed 7 bases and J shed 1 base, with 15 bases lying between them. The CDR3 consists of 14 residues. The germline V gene has CDR1 DFQATT and CDR2 SNEGSKA (reference sequence). MiXCR, applied by TCRdb to the 5' RACE reads, yields one record per CDR3 protein. The repertoire holds under 5,000 distinct CDR3 sequences, with 8.5% to 10% as singletons. Time point noted: sample taken at primary tumor resection. Donors were 72 untreated early-stage non-small cell lung cancer patients. Sequencing covered unsorted whole RNA taken from tumor, nontumor lung or frozen PBMC.

The sequencing here drew on lung tumor tissue, taken at surgery. This chain joins TRBV20-1 and TRBJ2-3; D may match TRBD1 or TRBD2 (5 bases each). The receptor comes from a male donor with early-stage non-small cell lung cancer. CDR3 region: CSVPLGTGTDTQYF. CDR3 coding DNA: TGCAGTGTTCCCCTGGGGACGGGCACAGATACGCAGTATTTT.